This T cell receptor beta chain was recovered during a study of T-cell memory formation after mild COVID-19. The overall study: Clusters were largely donor specific. The study, taken as a whole, reports: CD8+ contracting clones occupied EMRA, while CD4+ ones occupied mainly CM and EM.

Researchers used 5'RACE with constant-segment primers to make TCR alpha and TCR beta cDNA libraries that carry sample barcodes and UMIs. Using its own MiXCR run on the 5' RACE reads, TCRdb lists one record per CDR3 protein. The profile covers about 160,000 distinct CDR3 sequences, with around a third appearing a single time and 9.5% to 15% taken by the ten largest. Germline V gene sequence: CDR1 SGHTS, CDR2 YDEGEE. The V and J ends lost 4 bases and 10 bases, in that order; junction bases with no gene match: 13. This CDR3 is built from 15 residues. This clonotype has only a few counts. Its antigen is as yet unknown.

The chain recombines TRBV5-8 with TRBJ2-1; 8 nucleotides align to TRBD1. The specimen was PBMCs or a T cell subset sorted from them (not recorded which). The TCR was taken from an adult woman who had mild COVID-19 (a few samples of this study predate the infection). Cell type and time point are not known. The CDR3 region has the DNA TGTGCCAGCAGCGACGCCCCCGGACAGGGATGGGAGCAGTTCTTC. Its protein product is CASSDAPGQGWEQFF.